Ten or more counts support the clone carrying this T cell receptor beta chain. What it binds is unknown. A modified ARM-PCR protocol with three rounds of nested PCR amplified TCRbeta. TCRdb called the multiplex PCR reads again in MiXCR, with one record for every CDR3 protein. The table shows tens of thousands of distinct CDR3 sequences, with roughly 60% occurring only once. The V gene end was trimmed by 10 bases and the J gene end by 6 bases; junction bases not matched to a gene: 11. Germline CDR1 and CDR2: ENHRY and SYGVKD. The CDR3 sequence is 15 residues long. This sample is part of a study of tumor and adjacent non-tumor tissue in lung cancer. Study conclusions and caveats: Tumor tissue had significantly higher TCR diversity than normal lung.

The template was RNA from unsorted bulk tissue. The origin of this receptor is a man aged 45-65 years with non-small cell lung cancer. The rearrangement links TRBV10-3 to TRBJ1-5, with 11 nucleotides matching TRBD1. Sequences were obtained from lung tumor tissue. CDR3 nucleotides: TGTGCCACCGACCCTGGACAGGGGGCGTCTCAGCCCCAGCATTTT. This codes for CATDPGQGASQPQHF.